This entry lists 2 T cell receptor beta chains sequenced from one sample in a study of shared clonotypes between healthy human individuals. Repertoires were generated with immunoSEQ multiplex PCR, while TCRdb's copy carries only in-frame clones and drops some. The sample has about 690,000 clones, 80% to 95% seen once. The sample comprised memory CD8+ T cells from PBMCs. The subset here: CD45RO+ cells pooled with CCR7-negative TemRA cells. Receptors originate from a man aged 18 to 29 in good health. Some clones in this sample may be carry-over from other donors' samples.

V is TRBV27 and J is TRBJ1-4, with D possibly matching TRBD1 (5 bases). The CDR3 consists of 15 residues. The germline gives CDR1 MNHEY, CDR2 SMNVEV (reference sequence). The germline V and J ends were trimmed by 2 bases and 8 bases, with 15 bases remaining between them. The CDR3 spells CASSLDWGLGEKLFF. In DNA form, the CDR3 reads TGTGCCAGCAGTTTAGATTGGGGGTTAGGGGAAAAACTGTTTTTT.

The gene calls are TRBV5-4 and TRBJ2-7; 9 bases map to TRBD1. V was pared by 1 base and J by 2 bases, with 4 bases of the junction left unmatched. Germline values: CDR1 SGHNT, CDR2 YYREEE (reference sequence). The CDR3 covers 15 residues. The CDR3 protein is CASSLRQGDTYEQYF. CDR3 nucleotide sequence: TGTGCCAGCAGCTTGAGACAGGGGGATACCTACGAGCAGTACTTC.